This entry describes one T cell receptor delta chain. Its antigen is unknown. This sequence is one base from a far larger clone and is likely a read error. Mothers of both infected and uninfected infants received the same treatment, using spiramycin and/or pyrimethamine plus sulfadiazine plus folinic acid. All infants, infected and uninfected, were born by term delivery after more than 37 weeks of gestation. Around 1 mL of blood was turned into PBMCs through Lymphoprep gradient centrifugation, and the PBMCs were then cryopreserved in liquid nitrogen and sent to Belgium. After thawing, the PBMCs were labeled with Zombie NIR viability dye and stained with antibodies against CD3, TCR gammadelta, Vgamma9 and Vdelta2. CD3+ TCRgammadelta+ T cells were sorted on a FACSAria III with a mean purity of almost 99%. The RNeasy Micro Kit was used to isolate RNA from some 10,000 sorted gammadelta T cells per sample. Each infant was born to a mother who had been enrolled with a primary T. gondii infection during pregnancy. Infant peripheral blood was collected at an outpatient microbiology and virology center in Pavia, Italy.

This entry is derived from a study of Vγ9Vδ2 T cells in congenital toxoplasmosis (dated by TCRdb to the early 2020s). In terms of the full investigation: Congenital toxoplasmosis was diagnosed using IgG, IgM and IgA serology, Western blot and an in-house interferon-gamma release assay. This study compared the CDR3 repertoires of the gamma and delta chains in sorted blood gammadelta T cells from congenitally T. gondii-infected infants versus uninfected infants. Infant repertoires were sequenced at 2 months after birth and at 1 year of age. TCR sequencing was performed on about 5 infected and about ten uninfected infants at 2 months and on 3 infected and 4 uninfected infants at 1 year. Overall study results and their limits: Germline-encoded fetal-type TRDV2 CDR3 sequences seemed to be more prevalent in infected than in uninfected roughly 2-month-old infants, with an in utero expansion footprint being suggested. Compared with uninfected infants, infected infants at 2 months appeared to have fewer N additions in their TRGV9 and TRDV2 CDR3s, and this was especially true for TRDV2-TRDJ1 sequences. Both infected and uninfected infants showed a high prevalence of a public TRGV9 clonotype. Repertoire differences between infected and uninfected infants were less clear at 1 year of age than at 2 months. Two months was the earliest age with enough suitable sample material for TCR repertoire analysis, so newborn repertoires were not sequenced.

Trimming costs V 5 bases and J 0 bases, and their ends lie 31 bases apart. From the cysteine up to the phenylalanine, the CDR3 has a length of 19 residues. Only CDR3 DNA remains: 57 bases, in frame from the first base. From a lookup of the germline V gene (reference sequence), CDR1 and CDR2 are TVYSNPD and GDNSRS. cDNA was generated in one tube by template-switch reverse transcription with TRGC- and TRDC-specific primers, using SuperScript II. The TRGC primer was designed so that it would bind both of the constant genes TRGC1 and TRGC2. Amplification of TRG and TRD was done with the KAPA Real-Time Library Amplification Kit, and AMPure XP beads were used for purification between steps. Index PCR with the Nextera XT Index Kit was used to add Illumina sequencing adapters. An Illumina MiSeq with the V2 300 kit was used to sequence the TRG and TRD amplicons, producing 150 bp paired-end reads. In the source study's methods: Read quality was checked with FastQC version 0.11.8 before further analysis. Reads were aligned against the TRG or TRD reference genes from GenBank, and CDR3 sequences were constructed using MiXCR version 3.0.3. Default MiXCR settings were used with one exception: TRDD gene segments were assembled from 3 consecutive nucleotides instead of 5. N additions, CDR3 length, J segment length and clonotype sharing between samples were computed with VDJtools version 1.2.1. Out-of-frame CDR3 sequences and those containing stop codons were excluded from analysis. Infant repertoires were compared for overlap with previously published fetal, cord blood and adult blood Vgamma9Vdelta2 repertoires. For TCRdb, the public reads were processed anew by CATT, and duplicate DNA sequences were folded into one row. The V and J calls and clone size come from TCRdb's table, not from the authors' own analysis. The table for this sample lists approximately 400 delta-chain clones; 35% to 40% of them were counted only once. The ten biggest clones cover around 30% of the sample.

Sequencing was performed on gamma-delta T cells from blood. This clonotype was obtained from a child younger than 10 born to a mother with Toxoplasma gondii infection during pregnancy, either congenitally infected or uninfected (not recorded which). Recombination joined TRDV3 with TRDJ1; no D segment can be confidently identified. For the CDR3, the sequence is CAHLNSSQAEEKDTDKLIF. The DNA sequence is given as TGTGCCCACCTTAATTCGTCCCAGGCCGAGGAGAAGGACACCGATAAACTCATCTTT.